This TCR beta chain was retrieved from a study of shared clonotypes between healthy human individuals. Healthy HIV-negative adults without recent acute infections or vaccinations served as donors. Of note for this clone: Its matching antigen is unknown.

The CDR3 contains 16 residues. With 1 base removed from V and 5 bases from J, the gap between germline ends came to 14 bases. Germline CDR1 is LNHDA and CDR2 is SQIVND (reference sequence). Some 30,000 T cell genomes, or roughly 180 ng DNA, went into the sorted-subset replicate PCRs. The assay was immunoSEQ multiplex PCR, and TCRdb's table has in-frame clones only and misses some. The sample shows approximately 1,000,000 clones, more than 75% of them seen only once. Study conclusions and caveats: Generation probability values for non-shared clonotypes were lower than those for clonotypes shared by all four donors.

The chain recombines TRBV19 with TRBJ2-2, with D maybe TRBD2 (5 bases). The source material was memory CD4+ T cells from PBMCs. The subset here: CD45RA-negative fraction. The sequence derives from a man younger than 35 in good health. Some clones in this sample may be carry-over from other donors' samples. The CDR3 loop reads CASSIVRGVVTGELFF. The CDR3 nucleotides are TGTGCCAGTAGTATAGTACGGGGTGTGGTGACCGGGGAGCTGTTTTTT.